This TCR beta chain was identified during a study of regulatory T cells in long-lasting Graves disease. Construction of TCR beta libraries relied on iRepertoire HTBI primers and on Arm-PCR targeting CDR3 regions. In TCRdb, the multiplex PCR reads were re-called with MiXCR into one record per CDR3 protein. The repertoire holds over 650,000 distinct CDR3 sequences, with around 30% as singletons. Germline V gene sequence: CDR1 SGHRS, CDR2 YFSETQ. The CDR3 length is 15 residues. After removal of 5 bases from V and 7 bases from J, the junction contained 8 bases not matched to a gene. Specified time point: persistent/refractory GD, antithyroid drugs over 5 years with positive TRAb. The authors made the TCR library using RNA they extracted from PBMCs. An endocrinology department in Xi'an, China, supplied the patients. This clonotype came up a few times.

The chain combines TRBV5-1 with TRBJ1-6, with 8 bases fitting TRBD1. The receptor comes from a female donor with Graves disease. Source: peripheral blood mononuclear cells (PBMCs), taken when the disease was refractory, from a patient treated with antithyroid drugs. The CDR3 region has the DNA TGCGCCAGCAGTCGGGACAGGACGTACAATTCACCCCTCCACTTT. Translated: CASSRDRTYNSPLHF.